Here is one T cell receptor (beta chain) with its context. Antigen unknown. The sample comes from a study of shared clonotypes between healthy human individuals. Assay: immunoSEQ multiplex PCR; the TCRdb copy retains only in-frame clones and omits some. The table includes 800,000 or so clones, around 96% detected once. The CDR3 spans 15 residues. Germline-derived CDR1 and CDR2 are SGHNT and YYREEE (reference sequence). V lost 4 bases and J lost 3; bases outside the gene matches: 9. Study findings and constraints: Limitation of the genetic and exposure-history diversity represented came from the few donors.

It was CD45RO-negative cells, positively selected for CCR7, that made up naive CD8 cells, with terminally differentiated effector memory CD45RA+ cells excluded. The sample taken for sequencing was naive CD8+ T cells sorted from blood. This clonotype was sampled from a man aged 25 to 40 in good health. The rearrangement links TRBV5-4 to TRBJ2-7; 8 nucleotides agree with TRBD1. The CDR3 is CASSRTGFGLYEQYF. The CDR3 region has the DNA TGTGCCAGCAGCCGGACAGGGTTTGGGCTCTACGAGCAGTACTTC.